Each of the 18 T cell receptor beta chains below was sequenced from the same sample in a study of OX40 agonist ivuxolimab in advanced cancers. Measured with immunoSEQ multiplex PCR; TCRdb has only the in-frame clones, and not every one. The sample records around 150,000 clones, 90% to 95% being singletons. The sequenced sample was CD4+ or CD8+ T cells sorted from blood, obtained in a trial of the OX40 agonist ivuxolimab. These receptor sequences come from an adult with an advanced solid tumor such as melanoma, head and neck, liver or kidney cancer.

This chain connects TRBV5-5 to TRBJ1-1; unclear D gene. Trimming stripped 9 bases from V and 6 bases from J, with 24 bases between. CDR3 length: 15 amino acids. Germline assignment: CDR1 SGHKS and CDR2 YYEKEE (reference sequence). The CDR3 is CATRGTRFDKAEAFF. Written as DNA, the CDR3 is TGTGCCACCCGGGGTACCAGGTTTGATAAGGCTGAAGCTTTCTTT.

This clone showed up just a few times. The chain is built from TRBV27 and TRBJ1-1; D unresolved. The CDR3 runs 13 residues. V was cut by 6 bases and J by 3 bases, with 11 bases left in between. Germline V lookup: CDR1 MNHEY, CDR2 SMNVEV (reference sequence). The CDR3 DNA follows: TGTGCCAGCAGCCCCCTAAGGCACACTGAAGCTTTCTTT. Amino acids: CASSPLRHTEAFF.

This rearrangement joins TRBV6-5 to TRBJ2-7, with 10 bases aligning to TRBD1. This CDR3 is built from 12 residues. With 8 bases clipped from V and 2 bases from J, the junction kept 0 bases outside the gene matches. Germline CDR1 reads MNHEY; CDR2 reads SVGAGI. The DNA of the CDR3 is TGTGCCAGCGGGACAGGGGCCTACGAGCAGTACTTC. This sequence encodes CASGTGAYEQYF.

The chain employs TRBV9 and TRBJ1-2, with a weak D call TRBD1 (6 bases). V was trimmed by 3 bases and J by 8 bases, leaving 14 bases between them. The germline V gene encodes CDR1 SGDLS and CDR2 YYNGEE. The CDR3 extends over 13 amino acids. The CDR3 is CASSARTDTGYTF. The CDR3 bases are TGTGCCAGCAGCGCCCGGACAGACACGGGCTACACCTTC.

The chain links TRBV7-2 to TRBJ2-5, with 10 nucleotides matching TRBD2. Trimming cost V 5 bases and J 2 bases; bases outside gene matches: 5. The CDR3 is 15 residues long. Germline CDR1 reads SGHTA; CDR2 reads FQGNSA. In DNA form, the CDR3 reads TGTGCCAGCAGCCATAGCGGGGGGCCACAAGAGACCCAGTACTTC. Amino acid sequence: CASSHSGGPQETQYF.

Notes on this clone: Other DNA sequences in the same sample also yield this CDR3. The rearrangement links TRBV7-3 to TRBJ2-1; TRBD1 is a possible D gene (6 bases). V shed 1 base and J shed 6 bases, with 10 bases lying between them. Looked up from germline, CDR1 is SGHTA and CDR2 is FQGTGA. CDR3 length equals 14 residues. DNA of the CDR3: TGTGCCAGCAGCTTAATTCAGGGGAGCAATGAGCAGTTCTTC. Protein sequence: CASSLIQGSNEQFF.

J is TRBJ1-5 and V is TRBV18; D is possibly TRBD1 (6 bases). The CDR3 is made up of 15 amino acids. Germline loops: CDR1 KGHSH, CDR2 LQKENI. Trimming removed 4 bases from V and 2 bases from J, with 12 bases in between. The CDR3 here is CASSLQGSGNQPQHF. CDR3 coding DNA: TGTGCCAGCTCACTACAGGGTTCGGGCAATCAGCCCCAGCATTTT.

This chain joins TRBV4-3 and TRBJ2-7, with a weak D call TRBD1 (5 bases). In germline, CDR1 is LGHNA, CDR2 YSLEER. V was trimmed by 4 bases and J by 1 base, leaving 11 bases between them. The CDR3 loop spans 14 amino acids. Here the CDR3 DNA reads TGCGCCAGCAGCCGACAGTCAGAGTCCTACGAGCAGTACTTC. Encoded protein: CASSRQSESYEQYF.

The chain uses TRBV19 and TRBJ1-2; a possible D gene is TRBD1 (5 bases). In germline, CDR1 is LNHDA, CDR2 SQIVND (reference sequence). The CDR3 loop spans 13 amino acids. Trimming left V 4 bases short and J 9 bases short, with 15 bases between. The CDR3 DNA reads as TGTGCCAGTAGTACCCGGGACTCAGGGCGCTACACCTTC. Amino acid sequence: CASSTRDSGRYTF.

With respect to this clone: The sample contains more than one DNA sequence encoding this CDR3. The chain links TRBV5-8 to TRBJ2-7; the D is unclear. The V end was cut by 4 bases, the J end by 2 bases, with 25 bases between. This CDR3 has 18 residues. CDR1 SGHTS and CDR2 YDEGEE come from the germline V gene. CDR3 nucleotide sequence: TGTGCCAGCAGCCCGACTGGGCAGGCCGACCTACCCACCTACGAGCAGTACTTC. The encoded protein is CASSPTGQADLPTYEQYF.

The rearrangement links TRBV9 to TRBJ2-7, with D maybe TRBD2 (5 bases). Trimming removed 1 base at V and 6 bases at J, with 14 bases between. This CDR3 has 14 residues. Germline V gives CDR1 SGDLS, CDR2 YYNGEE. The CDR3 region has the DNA TGTGCCAGCAGCGTAACCCCCCGGGATGTCGAGCAGTACTTC. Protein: CASSVTPRDVEQYF. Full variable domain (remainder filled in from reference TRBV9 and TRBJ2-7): DSGVTQTPKHLITATGQRVTLRCSPRSGDLSVYWYQQSLDQGLQFLIQYYNGEERAKGNILERFSAQQFPDLHSELNLSSLELGDSALYFCASSVTPRDVEQYFGPGTRLTVT.

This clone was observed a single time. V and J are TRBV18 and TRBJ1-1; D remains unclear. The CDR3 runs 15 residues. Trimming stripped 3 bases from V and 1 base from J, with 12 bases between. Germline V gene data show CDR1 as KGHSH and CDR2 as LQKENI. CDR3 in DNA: TGTGCCAGCTCACCTACCCACAGCCAGAACACTGAAGCTTTCTTT. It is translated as CASSPTHSQNTEAFF.

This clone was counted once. The CDR3 is CASSLIRLTGQGFDEQFF. CDR3 nucleotide sequence: TGTGCCAGCAGCTTAATCCGGTTGACGGGACAGGGGTTCGATGAGCAGTTCTTC. J is TRBJ2-1 and V is TRBV7-9, with 10 bases fitting TRBD1. Trimming removed 2 bases from V and 8 bases from J; junction bases left unmatched: 15. Germline CDR1 reads SEHNR; CDR2 reads FQNEAQ (reference sequence). CDR3 length: 18 amino acids.

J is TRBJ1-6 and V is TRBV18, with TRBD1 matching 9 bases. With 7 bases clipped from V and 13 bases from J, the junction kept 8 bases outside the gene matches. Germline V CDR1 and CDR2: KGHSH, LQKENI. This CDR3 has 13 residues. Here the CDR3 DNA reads TGTGCCAGCTTCCCGGGACAGGGTCTTCCCCTCCACTTT. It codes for CASFPGQGLPLHF.

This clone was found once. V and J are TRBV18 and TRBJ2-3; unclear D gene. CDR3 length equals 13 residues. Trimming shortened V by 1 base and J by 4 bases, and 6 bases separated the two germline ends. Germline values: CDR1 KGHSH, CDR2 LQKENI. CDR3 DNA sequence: TGTGCCAGCTCACCACTGCGCTCAGATACGCAGTATTTT. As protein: CASSPLRSDTQYF.

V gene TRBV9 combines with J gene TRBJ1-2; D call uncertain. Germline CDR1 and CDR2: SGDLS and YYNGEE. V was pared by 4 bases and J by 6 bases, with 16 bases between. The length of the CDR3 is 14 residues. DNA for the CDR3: TGTGCCAGCAGCCTGAACTTGGCAGAAGATGGCTACACCTTC. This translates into CASSLNLAEDGYTF.

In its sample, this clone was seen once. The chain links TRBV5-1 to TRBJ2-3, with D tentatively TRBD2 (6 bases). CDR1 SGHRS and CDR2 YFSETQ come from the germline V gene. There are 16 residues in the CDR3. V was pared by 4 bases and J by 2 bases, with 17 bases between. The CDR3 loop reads CASSVGGTVNTDTQYF. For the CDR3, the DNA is TGCGCCAGCAGCGTCGGAGGGACGGTGAACACAGATACGCAGTATTTT. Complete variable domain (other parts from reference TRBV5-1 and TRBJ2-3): KAGVTQTPRYLIKTRGQQVTLSCSPISGHRSVSWYQQTPGQGLQFLFEYFSETQRNKGNFPGRFSGRQFSNSRSEMNVSTLELGDSALYLCASSVGGTVNTDTQYFGPGTRLTVL.

The DNA of the CDR3 is TGTGCCAGCAGTTACAGCGCAGGGGGCCGTCAGCCCCAGCATTTT. Translation: CASSYSAGGRQPQHF. This chain joins TRBV6-5 and TRBJ1-5; 8 bases are a match to TRBD1. V shed 2 bases, J shed 6 bases, and the junction held 6 bases outside the gene matches. Looked up from germline, CDR1 is MNHEY and CDR2 is SVGAGI. This CDR3 has 15 amino acids.